The rows below give T cell receptor beta chains drawn from one sample of a study of blood T cell repertoires in COVID-19. Method: immunoSEQ multiplex PCR; TCRdb's copy keeps in-frame clones and lacks some. The profile covers about 220,000 clones, with approximately 84% appearing a single time and over 3% taken by the ten largest. The sequencing sample was made of peripheral blood. Receptors originate from a woman aged 25 to 39 who had recovered from COVID-19. CDR3s include the opening cysteine and the closing phenylalanine or tryptophan. The order of the fields is D gene, V gene, J gene, clone size, CDR3 protein, CDR3 DNA. A D gene is named only where the DNA matches it firmly. A clone size is listed for some rows: how often the clone was seen (once, few, many), or a class if it is expanded.

TRBD1	TRBV9	TRBJ1-6	-	CASSTPLGDRGYNSPLHF	TGTGCCAGCAGCACTCCCTTGGGGGACAGGGGTTATAATTCACCCCTCCACTTT
TRBD2	TRBV10-2	TRBJ2-3	-	CASSAGLAGGTDTQYF	TGCGCCAGCAGCGCGGGACTAGCGGGGGGCACAGATACGCAGTATTTT
-	TRBV6-2/TRBV6-3	TRBJ1-2	few	CASSPSANYGYTF	TGTGCCAGCAGCCCGTCAGCTAACTATGGCTACACCTTC
-	TRBV6-5	TRBJ2-7	-	CASSRGSSYEQYF	TGTGCCAGCAGCCGAGGGTCGTCCTACGAGCAGTACTTC
TRBD2	TRBV5-5	TRBJ2-5	-	CASSLGYGGTETQYF	TGTGCCAGCAGCCTCGGCTACGGGGGGACAGAGACCCAGTACTTC
-	TRBV5-1	TRBJ2-1	-	CASSLGNSGSYNEQFF	TGCGCCAGCAGCTTGGGTAACAGCGGCTCCTACAATGAGCAGTTCTTC
-	TRBV2	TRBJ1-1	few	CASRGRTEAFF	TGTGCCAGCAGGGGGCGCACTGAAGCTTTCTTT
TRBD1	TRBV5-1	TRBJ2-7	-	CASSVGQALLMEQYF	TGCGCCAGCAGCGTGGGACAGGCCCTCCTGATGGAGCAGTACTTC
-	TRBV5-1	TRBJ2-7	-	CASSFGTKDNEQYF	TGCGCCAGCAGCTTTGGGACAAAGGACAACGAGCAGTACTTC
TRBD2	TRBV20-1	TRBJ2-7	once	CSASLGASGGREQYF	TGCAGTGCTAGTCTTGGGGCTAGCGGGGGGAGAGAGCAGTACTTC
-	TRBV7-2	TRBJ1-4	-	CASSLYGVNEKLFF	TGTGCCAGCAGCTTATACGGGGTTAATGAAAAACTGTTTTTT
TRBD1	TRBV30	TRBJ1-6	-	CAWSVQGDKLDRVISPLHF	TGTGCCTGGAGTGTGCAAGGAGACAAATTGGACAGGGTTATTTCACCCCTCCACTTT
TRBD2	TRBV7-9	TRBJ2-7	-	CASSAGLARIYEQYF	TGTGCCAGCAGCGCTGGACTAGCGCGTATCTACGAGCAGTACTTC
TRBD1	TRBV30	TRBJ1-5	-	CAWSSGTGNQPQHF	TGTGCCTGGAGTTCCGGGACAGGGAATCAGCCCCAGCATTTT
TRBD2	TRBV6-1	TRBJ2-3	-	CASSVKTSGASDTQYF	TGTGCCAGCAGTGTTAAGACTAGCGGGGCCTCAGATACGCAGTATTTT
-	TRBV7-6	TRBJ1-5	few	CASSLAPRGTNQPQHF	TGTGCCAGCAGCTTAGCGCCCAGGGGAACCAATCAGCCCCAGCATTTT
-	TRBV9	TRBJ2-6	-	CASTSSGANVLTF	TGTGCCAGCACCAGCTCTGGGGCCAACGTCCTGACTTTC
-	TRBV14	TRBJ2-3	-	CASSQVGGLTDTQYF	TGTGCCAGCAGCCAAGTCGGGGGTCTCACAGATACGCAGTATTTT
-	TRBV19	TRBJ2-7	many	CASSISLGPVYEQYF	TGTGCCAGTAGTATCTCCCTGGGCCCCGTCTACGAGCAGTACTTC
-	TRBV24-1	TRBJ1-4	-	CATSVPTGNSNEKLFF	TGTGCCACCAGTGTCCCCACAGGGAACTCTAATGAAAAACTGTTTTTT
-	TRBV24-1	TRBJ2-2	-	CATSDRGNTGELFF	TGTGCCACCAGTGATAGGGGAAACACCGGGGAGCTGTTTTTT
-	TRBV20-1	TRBJ1-5	-	CSASSQGPNQPQHF	TGCAGTGCTAGTTCCCAGGGTCCCAATCAGCCCCAGCATTTT
TRBD1	TRBV11-2	TRBJ1-4	-	CASSLGGTGGVSEKLFF	TGTGCCAGCAGCTTAGGAGGGACAGGGGGCGTAAGTGAAAAACTGTTTTTT
TRBD2	TRBV29-1	TRBJ2-3	few	CSAGLAGGITDTQYF	TGCAGCGCCGGACTAGCGGGGGGGATAACAGATACGCAGTATTTT
TRBD1	TRBV19	TRBJ1-1	few	CASSSLVTGGGTEAFF	TGTGCCAGTAGTTCCCTCGTAACAGGGGGAGGGACTGAAGCTTTCTTT
-	TRBV5-1	TRBJ2-3	-	CASSLARRSRDTQYF	TGCGCCAGCAGCTTGGCGCGACGGAGCCGGGATACGCAGTATTTT
TRBD1	TRBV4-2	TRBJ1-3	-	CASSGTGSGNTIYF	TGTGCCAGCAGCGGGACAGGCTCTGGAAACACCATATATTTT
-	TRBV7-9	TRBJ2-1	-	CASSLSTARNEQFF	TGTGCCAGCAGCTTATCCACCGCGAGGAATGAGCAGTTCTTC